One and the same sample provided the 28 T cell receptor beta chains below, sequenced in a study of CD4 T cells in relation to SARS-CoV-2 and coronaviruses. Before the COVID-19 pandemic, during about 2011-2019, CD4+ T cells were taken from unexposed donors. The method was immunoSEQ multiplex PCR; TCRdb's version includes in-frame clones alone and lacks a portion of them. The sample lists some 65,000 clones; about 87% were seen once. Sequencing was carried out using memory CD4+ T cells from PBMCs. The receptors were sampled from a human donor in good health.

V is TRBV28 and J is TRBJ2-2; no clear D gene. The CDR3 runs 14 residues. V gave up 5 bases and J gave up 4 bases, with 11 bases separating them. Germline CDR1 is MDHEN and CDR2 is SYDVKM. CDR3 nucleotides: TGTGCCAGCAGTAGTATTCTAGGCACCGGGGAGCTGTTTTTT. Protein product: CASSSILGTGELFF.

This clone was recorded once. The chain carries TRBV28 and TRBJ1-4, with a weak D call TRBD1 (5 bases). V lost 6 bases and J 6 bases, leaving 23 bases between the germline ends. This CDR3 contains 17 residues. Germline V lookup: CDR1 MDHEN, CDR2 SYDVKM. The CDR3 loop is CASSNPDNPGGDEKLFF. CDR3 nucleotide sequence: TGTGCCAGCAGCAACCCGGACAACCCGGGTGGTGATGAAAAACTGTTTTTT.

The chain carries TRBV30 and TRBJ2-4; D is possibly TRBD2 (6 bases). V shed 2 bases and J shed 0 bases, with 8 bases lying between them. CDR3 size: 14 residues. CDR1 GTSNPN and CDR2 SVGIG come from the germline V gene (reference sequence). The chain's CDR3 is CAWSPGVAKNIQYF. CDR3 coding DNA: TGTGCCTGGAGTCCGGGGGTAGCCAAAAACATTCAGTACTTC.

The CDR3 region has the DNA TGTGCCAGCAGCTTAGTTGGGGGGGTCGATGGTTCACCCCTCCACTTT. It codes for CASSLVGGVDGSPLHF. This sequence joins TRBV7-2 and TRBJ1-6, with a tentative D call TRBD1 (5 bases). The V and J ends lost 1 base and 9 bases respectively, with 16 bases between them. There are 16 residues in the CDR3. The germline CDR1 and CDR2 sequences are SGHTA and FQGNSA.

V and J are TRBV4-2 and TRBJ2-5, with 12 bases lining up with TRBD1. V gave up 3 bases and J gave up 6 bases; unmatched junction bases: 8. Germline V gene lookup returns CDR1 LGHNA and CDR2 YNFKEQ. The CDR3 is 16 amino acids. The chain's CDR3 is CASSQDGTGGGKTQYF. For the CDR3, the DNA is TGTGCCAGCAGCCAGGACGGGACAGGGGGCGGAAAGACCCAGTACTTC.

The chain couples TRBV7-9 to TRBJ1-2; weak D call: TRBD1 (5 bases). This CDR3 has 16 residues. Trimming left V 0 bases short and J 8 bases short, with 19 bases between. CDR1 is SEHNR and CDR2 is FQNEAQ in the germline V gene (reference sequence). CDR3 bases: TGTGCCAGCAGCTTAGCGAAAACGGGGGGACCTGGCGGCTACACCTTC. It encodes CASSLAKTGGPGGYTF.

The chain joins TRBV5-8 to TRBJ2-2; perhaps TRBD1 as D (5 bases). This CDR3 spans 14 amino acids. The V gene lost 2 bases and the J gene lost 4 bases, with 9 bases spanning the gap. Germline CDR1 SGHTS, CDR2 YDEGEE. The chain's CDR3 is CASSLMQGTGELFF. The CDR3 DNA reads as TGTGCCAGCAGCTTAATGCAGGGCACCGGGGAGCTGTTTTTT.

The rearrangement links TRBV18 to TRBJ1-6; unclear D gene. The CDR3 runs to 15 residues. The V end was cut by 0 bases, the J end by 7 bases, with 10 bases between. Germline V gene sequence: CDR1 KGHSH, CDR2 LQKENI. The DNA for the CDR3 is TGTGCCAGCTCACCACCGGTGACCCAAAATTCACCCCTCCACTTT. Translating it yields CASSPPVTQNSPLHF. The entire variable domain, with the rest obtained from reference TRBV18 and TRBJ1-6, is as follows: NAGVMQNPRHLVRRRGQEARLRCSPMKGHSHVYWYRQLPEEGLKFMVYLQKENIIDESGMPKERFSAEFPKEGPSILRIQQVVRGDSAAYFCASSPPVTQNSPLHFGNGTRLTVT.

A single count supports this clone. The chain recombines TRBV9 with TRBJ2-1; D perhaps matches TRBD1 (6 bases). The germline gives CDR1 SGDLS, CDR2 YYNGEE. Trimming removed 2 bases at V and 9 bases at J, with 12 bases between. This CDR3 comprises 13 residues. The CDR3 DNA reads TGTGCCAGCAGCGTCGAAACGACAGGTGAGCAGTTCTTC. It translates to CASSVETTGEQFF.

The V gene is TRBV20-1, the J gene TRBJ1-2, with D unresolved. V lost 3 bases, J lost 1 base, and 12 bases lay in between. Germline loops: CDR1 DFQATT, CDR2 SNEGSKA (reference sequence). CDR3 length: 14 residues. CDR3 DNA: TGCAGTGCTAGTGACGGGTCCCTTAACTATGGCTACACCTTC. Its protein is CSASDGSLNYGYTF.

This clone has a handful of counts. This chain connects TRBV7-3 to TRBJ1-1; a weak D match, TRBD1 (5 bases). Trimming shortened V by 5 bases and J by 10 bases, and 23 bases separated the two germline ends. The CDR3 totals 15 residues. Looked up from germline, CDR1 is SGHTA and CDR2 is FQGTGA. In DNA form, the CDR3 reads TGTGCCAGCAGCCTATCAACCGGACGTGTGGGGGGAGCTTTCTTT. Translation gives CASSLSTGRVGGAFF. Using reference TRBV7-3 and TRBJ1-1 for the parts outside the CDR3, the full variable domain is GAGVSQTPSNKVTEKGKYVELRCDPISGHTALYWYRQSLGQGPEFLIYFQGTGAADDSGLPNDRFFAVRPEGSVSTLKIQRTERGDSAVYLCASSLSTGRVGGAFFGQGTRLTVV.

This chain links TRBV28 with TRBJ2-1, with D perhaps TRBD2 (5 bases). The V gene lost 2 bases and the J gene lost 9 bases, with 11 bases spanning the gap. CDR3 length equals 13 residues. Germline V lookup: CDR1 MDHEN, CDR2 SYDVKM. The CDR3 region has the DNA TGTGCCAGCAGTTTACTTATAGCGAGTGAGCAGTTCTTC. Protein sequence: CASSLLIASEQFF. The full variable domain, rest sourced from reference TRBV28 and TRBJ2-1, is DVKVTQSSRYLVKRTGEKVFLECVQDMDHENMFWYRQDPGLGLRLIYFSYDVKMKEKGDIPEGYSVSREKKERFSLILESASTNQTSMYLCASSLLIASEQFFGPGTRLTVL.

CDR3 region: CASSPLVGREKLFF. The CDR3, as DNA: TGTGCCAGCAGCCCCTTAGTGGGGCGAGAAAAACTGTTTTTT. V and J are TRBV7-2 and TRBJ1-4, with a weak D call TRBD1 (5 bases). Trimming removed 5 bases from V and 8 bases from J, with 15 bases in between. The length of the CDR3 is 14 residues. Germline V gene data show CDR1 as SGHTA and CDR2 as FQGNSA. Combining the CDR3 with reference TRBV7-2 and TRBJ1-4 gives the whole variable domain GAGVSQSPSNKVTEKGKDVELRCDPISGHTALYWYRQSLGQGLEFLIYFQGNSAPDKSGLPSDRFSAERTGGSVSTLTIQRTQQEDSAVYLCASSPLVGREKLFFGSGTQLSVL.

The chain has TRBV19 and TRBJ2-3; D gene unclear. Trimming pared 6 bases from V and 5 bases from J, leaving 9 bases between. CDR3 length: 12 residues. Germline V gene lookup returns CDR1 LNHDA and CDR2 SQIVND (reference sequence). This CDR3 reads CASRTPGDTQYF. The CDR3 DNA reads TGTGCCAGTAGAACGCCAGGAGATACGCAGTATTTT.

The V gene is TRBV11-2, the J gene TRBJ2-5; 8 bases agree with TRBD2. Germline V gene sequence: CDR1 SGHAT, CDR2 FQNNGV. The CDR3 runs to 13 residues. Trimming took 5 bases from V and 4 from J; bases not matched to a gene: 3. The CDR3 DNA sequence: TGTGCCAGCAGCAGGGGACTAGGAGAGACCCAGTACTTC. Translating gives CASSRGLGETQYF.

The genes are TRBV19 and TRBJ1-1, with unresolved D. Germline CDR1 LNHDA, CDR2 SQIVND (reference sequence). The V gene lost 0 bases and the J gene lost 0 bases, with 8 bases spanning the gap. This CDR3 contains 15 residues. The DNA of the CDR3 is TGTGCCAGTAGTATAGAGTCAGGCATGAACACTGAAGCTTTCTTT. Protein sequence: CASSIESGMNTEAFF.

This clone has a handful of counts. The V gene is TRBV15, the J gene TRBJ1-2, with D perhaps matching TRBD1 (6 bases). Deletions cut 0 bases from V and 4 bases from J, with 9 bases between. Germline CDR1 reads LNHNV; CDR2 reads YYDKDF (reference sequence). The CDR3 extends over 14 amino acids. This CDR3 reads CATSRERGTYGYTF. The CDR3 DNA is TGTGCCACCAGCAGAGAAAGGGGGACCTATGGCTACACCTTC.

V is TRBV7-6 and J is TRBJ2-7; D perhaps matches TRBD1 (5 bases). The germline gives CDR1 SGHVS, CDR2 FNYEAQ. The CDR3 spans 13 residues. Trimming cost V 2 bases and J 5 bases, with 10 bases left between them. This CDR3 is CASSLNQGNEQYF. The CDR3 region has the DNA TGTGCCAGCAGCTTAAACCAGGGAAACGAGCAGTACTTC.

The V and J genes are TRBV10-3 and TRBJ2-7; TRBD2 agrees at 8 bases. Germline V gives CDR1 ENHRY, CDR2 SYGVKD. The V gene end was trimmed by 9 bases and the J gene end by 0 bases; junction bases not matched to a gene: 7. There are 14 residues in the CDR3. Here the CDR3 reads CAMAVAGSSYEQYF. In DNA, the CDR3 is TGTGCCATGGCCGTAGCGGGGAGCTCCTACGAGCAGTACTTC.

This chain joins TRBV19 and TRBJ2-2, with TRBD1 matching 9 bases. V gave up 10 bases and J gave up 0 bases; unmatched junction bases: 6. The CDR3 is 15 amino acids. The germline CDR1 and CDR2 sequences are LNHDA and SQIVND (reference sequence). In DNA form, the CDR3 reads TGTGCCATTAAGGGGACAGGGTCGAACACCGGGGAGCTGTTTTTT. This translates into CAIKGTGSNTGELFF.

The chain is built from TRBV19 and TRBJ1-2; 8 bases are shared with TRBD1. CDR3 length: 15 residues. Germline values: CDR1 LNHDA, CDR2 SQIVND (reference sequence). V shed 9 bases, J shed 1 base, and the junction held 10 bases outside the gene matches. For the CDR3, the DNA is TGTGCCAGCCGGACAGGGCGAACAATTAACTATGGCTACACCTTC. This codes for CASRTGRTINYGYTF.

The V and J genes are TRBV5-4 and TRBJ2-1, with TRBD1 matching 11 bases. V trimming: 10 bases; J trimming: 5 bases; junction bases outside the gene matches: 8. Germline V lookup: CDR1 SGHNT, CDR2 YYREEE (reference sequence). This CDR3 comprises 14 residues. The CDR3, as DNA: TGTGCCTACGGGACAGGGGGAAGGGACAATGAGCAGTTCTTC. Amino acid sequence: CAYGTGGRDNEQFF.

The rearrangement joins TRBV5-1 to TRBJ1-5; 10 bases are a match to TRBD1. CDR3 length: 15 amino acids. Losses at the gene ends were 0 bases for V and 7 bases for J; bases not matched to a gene: 4. CDR1 and CDR2 from the germline V gene are SGHRS and YFSETQ. Here the CDR3 reads CASSLGQGAWQPQHF. The CDR3 DNA follows: TGCGCCAGCAGCTTGGGACAGGGGGCTTGGCAGCCCCAGCATTTT.

This clone was seen only once. The chain joins TRBV2 to TRBJ1-1; tentative D call: TRBD1 (6 bases). CDR1 and CDR2 (germline): SNHLY, FYNNEI. Between the trimmed V and J ends, which lost 7 bases and 2 bases, there was a span of 11 bases. The CDR3 is made up of 13 amino acids. The chain's CDR3 is CASKLDSNTEAFF. CDR3 DNA: TGTGCCAGCAAGTTGGACAGCAACACTGAAGCTTTCTTT. The complete variable domain, with remaining parts taken from reference TRBV2 and TRBJ1-1, reads EPEVTQTPSHQVTQMGQEVILRCVPISNHLYFYWYRQILGQKVEFLVSFYNNEISEKSEIFDDQFSVERPDGSNFTLKIRSTKLEDSAMYFCASKLDSNTEAFFGQGTRLTVV.

CDR3 in amino acids: CASSLRRTEAFF. The CDR3 DNA is TGTGCCAGCAGCTTACGTCGAACTGAAGCTTTCTTT. This rearrangement joins TRBV7-9 to TRBJ1-1; no clear D. V lost 2 bases, J lost 5 bases, and 6 bases lay in between. The germline gives CDR1 SEHNR, CDR2 FQNEAQ (reference sequence). This CDR3 spans 12 amino acids.

This chain connects TRBV7-8 to TRBJ2-7; the D gene is possibly TRBD1 (5 bases). The germline CDR1 and CDR2 sequences are SGHVS and FQNEAQ. V lost 2 bases and J 6 bases, leaving 5 bases between the germline ends. This CDR3 is built from 11 residues. The CDR3 sequence is CASSLRGEQYF. The CDR3 nucleotides read TGTGCCAGCAGCTTAAGGGGCGAGCAGTACTTC.

V usage is TRBV27 and J usage is TRBJ2-5, with 13 bases aligning to TRBD2. Germline lookup yields CDR1 MNHEY and CDR2 SMNVEV (reference sequence). This CDR3 spans 17 amino acids. J gave up 2 bases and V 5 bases, and 8 bases lay outside the gene matches. In DNA form, the CDR3 reads TGTGCCAGCAGTCCACGGACTAGCGGGGGATCACAAGAGACCCAGTACTTC. Encoded protein: CASSPRTSGGSQETQYF.

The chain couples TRBV3-1 (or the pseudogene TRBV3-2) to TRBJ1-2; D unclear. Trimming cost V 3 bases and J 6 bases, with 11 bases left between them. CDR3 length: 13 amino acids. CDR1 and CDR2 from the germline V gene are LGHDT and YNNKEL (reference sequence). The CDR3 protein is CASSQTQADGYTF. The CDR3 nucleotides are TGTGCCAGCAGCCAGACGCAGGCGGATGGCTACACCTTC.